A selection of T cell receptor beta chains follows, all from one sample in a study of T-cell memory formation after mild COVID-19. TCRdb used MiXCR to reprocess the 5' RACE reads, holding one entry per CDR3 protein. The sample lists some 100,000 distinct CDR3 sequences, roughly 11% seen once, with around 39% in the top ten. The sample was PBMCs or a T cell subset sorted from them (not recorded which). The receptors come from a man between 18 and 35 years old who had mild COVID-19 (a few samples of this study predate the infection). Cell type and time point are not known. CDR3s include the opening cysteine and the closing phenylalanine or tryptophan. A D gene is named only where the DNA matches it firmly. Clone size, where shown, is once, few, many, or a class for clones that have expanded.

clone_size j_call d_call v_call cdr3_aa cdr3_nt
- TRBJ1-1 - TRBV5-1 CASSSGGIMNTEAFF TGCGCCAGCAGCTCCGGGGGCATCATGAACACTGAAGCTTTCTTT
few TRBJ1-6 - TRBV19 CASSIGIVLGDSPLHF TGTGCCAGTAGTATCGGGATTGTGTTGGGGGATTCACCCCTCCACTTT
- TRBJ1-2 - TRBV12-3/TRBV12-4 CASRPPGTSNYGYTF TGTGCCAGCAGGCCGCCAGGGACCTCTAACTATGGCTACACCTTC
- TRBJ1-5 - TRBV7-8 CASSDPNNQPQHF TGTGCCAGCAGCGACCCGAATAATCAGCCCCAGCATTTT
- TRBJ1-2 - TRBV27 CASSFGKTYGYTF TGTGCCAGCAGTTTTGGGAAGACCTATGGCTACACCTTC
few TRBJ1-3 - TRBV7-9 CASSPLRAGNTIYF TGTGCCAGCAGCCCGCTTAGGGCTGGAAACACCATATATTTT
- TRBJ1-5 - TRBV2 CASTGTRANQPQHF TGTGCCAGTACTGGGACTCGCGCTAATCAGCCCCAGCATTTT
few TRBJ1-1 - TRBV18 CASSLRGLNTEAFF TGTGCCAGCTCACTTCGCGGACTGAACACTGAAGCTTTCTTT
few TRBJ1-6 TRBD1 TRBV12-3/TRBV12-4 CASRPGTANSPLHF TGTGCCAGCAGACCCGGGACAGCCAATTCACCCCTCCACTTT
few TRBJ1-5 - TRBV19 CASSMNPAGPKPQHF TGTGCCAGTAGTATGAATCCGGCAGGACCCAAGCCCCAGCATTTT
few TRBJ2-6 - TRBV12-3/TRBV12-4 CASYRGLGHAGANVLTF TGTGCCAGCTATCGGGGCTTGGGTCACGCTGGGGCCAACGTCCTGACTTTC
few TRBJ2-7 TRBD2 TRBV15 CATSRERGNFYEQYF TGTGCCACCAGCAGAGAGCGGGGGAATTTTTACGAGCAGTACTTC
many TRBJ2-5 - TRBV9 CASSDSGVQETQYF TGTGCCAGCAGCGATTCGGGGGTCCAAGAGACCCAGTACTTC
once TRBJ1-1 - TRBV13 CASSSRGTEAFF TGTGCCAGCAGCTCCCGGGGCACTGAAGCTTTCTTT
few TRBJ1-5 - TRBV5-6 CASSLGSQPQHF TGTGCCAGCAGCTTGGGGTCTCAGCCCCAGCATTTT
many TRBJ2-1 - TRBV7-9 CASSLADNEQFF TGTGCCAGCAGCTTAGCCGACAATGAGCAGTTCTTC
- TRBJ2-5 TRBD1 TRBV7-2 CASSLLRTGGGETQYF TGTGCCAGCAGCTTACTCCGGACAGGGGGCGGAGAGACCCAGTACTTC
- TRBJ2-1 TRBD1 TRBV25-1 CASSEQGVGNEQFF TGTGCCAGCAGTGAACAGGGGGTGGGGAATGAGCAGTTCTTC
few TRBJ2-3 TRBD1 TRBV3-1 CASSHSEQGSTDTQYF TGTGCCAGCAGCCACTCTGAACAGGGGAGCACAGATACGCAGTATTTT
- TRBJ2-6 - TRBV27 CASSHPVGANVLTF TGTGCCAGCAGCCACCCGGTGGGGGCCAACGTCCTGACTTTC
many TRBJ1-2 - TRBV20-1 CSARTLSEDNYGYTF TGCAGTGCTAGAACCCTGTCAGAAGACAACTATGGCTACACCTTC
- TRBJ2-1 - TRBV7-9 CASRPPEGYNEQFF TGTGCCAGCAGACCCCCTGAGGGGTACAATGAGCAGTTCTTC
few TRBJ2-2 TRBD1 TRBV28 CASSPRTGNTGELFF TGTGCCAGCAGTCCTCGGACAGGGAACACCGGGGAGCTGTTTTTT
many TRBJ2-2 TRBD2 TRBV6-4 CASSERGDTGELFF TGTGCCAGCAGTGAGCGGGGGGACACCGGGGAGCTGTTTTTT
- TRBJ2-1 TRBD2 TRBV7-2 CASGSRLATANEQFF TGTGCCAGCGGCTCCCGACTAGCGACTGCCAATGAGCAGTTCTTC
- TRBJ2-1 - TRBV7-8 CASSSTLLGVSYNEQFF TGTGCCAGCAGCTCTACGCTTCTGGGGGTTTCCTACAATGAGCAGTTCTTC